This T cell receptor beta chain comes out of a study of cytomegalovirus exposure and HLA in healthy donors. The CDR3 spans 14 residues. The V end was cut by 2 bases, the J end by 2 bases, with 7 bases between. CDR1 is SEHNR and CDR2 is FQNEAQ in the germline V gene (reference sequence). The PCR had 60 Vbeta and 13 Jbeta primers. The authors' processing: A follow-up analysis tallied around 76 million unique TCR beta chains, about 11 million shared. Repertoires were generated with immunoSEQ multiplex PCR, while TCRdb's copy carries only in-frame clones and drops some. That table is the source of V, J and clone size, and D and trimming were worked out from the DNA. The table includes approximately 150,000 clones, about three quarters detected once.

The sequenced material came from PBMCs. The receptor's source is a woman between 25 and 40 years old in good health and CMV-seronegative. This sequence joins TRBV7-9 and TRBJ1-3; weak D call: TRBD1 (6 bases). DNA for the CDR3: TGTGCCAGCAGCTTAACAGGGCCTGGAAACACCATATATTTT. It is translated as CASSLTGPGNTIYF.